The rows below give T cell receptor beta chains drawn from one sample of a study of blood T cell repertoires in COVID-19. Produced via immunoSEQ multiplex PCR; TCRdb's table is partial and in-frame only. The sample shows 140,000 to 150,000 clones, around 80% of them seen only once. Sequenced input: peripheral blood. These receptors were taken from a man aged 55 to 70 with active or convalescent COVID-19. Both conserved end residues are part of each CDR3. Fields, in order: V gene, D gene, J gene, clone size, CDR3 DNA, CDR3 protein. A D gene is named only where the DNA matches it firmly. Clone size is shown for a subset of rows, as once, few, many or a class of expanded clone.

>TRBV11-3|-|TRBJ2-5|-
TGTGCCAGCAGCCCCCAGAGGGTCGTGGAGACCCAGTACTTC
CASSPQRVVETQYF
>TRBV2|-|TRBJ1-5|once
TGTGCCAGCAGTGGGGCAGGGATCAATCAGCCCCAGCATTTT
CASSGAGINQPQHF
>TRBV6-2/TRBV6-3|-|TRBJ1-4|-
TGTGCCAGCAGTTCACCCCAGACAGGCCGTAATGAAAAACTGTTTTTT
CASSSPQTGRNEKLFF
>TRBV2|-|TRBJ1-2|-
TGTGCCAGCCTTAATTATGGCTACACCTTC
CASLNYGYTF
>TRBV12-5|TRBD1|TRBJ1-5|-
TGTGCTAGTGGTTTGGTAGTTTATCGGGGACAGGGGGCGCGAGGCAATCAGCCCCAGCATTTT
CASGLVVYRGQGARGNQPQHF
>TRBV18|-|TRBJ1-5|-
TGTGCCAGCTCACCAGACTTATCTCAGCCCCAGCATTTT
CASSPDLSQPQHF
>TRBV10-3|-|TRBJ1-4|-
TGTGCCATCAGCAAAGACCAGACTGGAGAAAAACTGTTTTTT
CAISKDQTGEKLFF
>TRBV27|TRBD1|TRBJ1-4|-
TGTGCCAGCAGTTACCAGGGGGAGGTTAATGAAAAACTGTTTTTT
CASSYQGEVNEKLFF
>TRBV19|TRBD1|TRBJ2-2|-
TGTGCCAGTAGTATGGGACAGGGGGGGTACACCGGGGAGCTGTTTTTT
CASSMGQGGYTGELFF
>TRBV7-2|TRBD1|TRBJ1-2|-
TGTGCCAGCAGCCCAAGGGGCGTCAGGGGGCATGGCTACACCTTC
CASSPRGVRGHGYTF
>TRBV28|TRBD2|TRBJ2-3|-
TGTGCCAGCAGTTTATTTGTGGCTAGCGGGGGGGACGCAGATACGCAGTATTTT
CASSLFVASGGDADTQYF
>TRBV7-2|TRBD2|TRBJ2-3|few
TGTGCCAGCAGCTCTAGCGGGATTGCAGATACGCAGTATTTT
CASSSSGIADTQYF
>TRBV19|-|TRBJ1-1|-
TGTGCCAGTAGAGACAGTTCCGAAGCTTTCTTT
CASRDSSEAFF
>TRBV20-1|-|TRBJ1-1|-
TGCAGTGCTAGTACCCCGGTACGGGGGGACCTGACTGAAGCTTTCTTT
CSASTPVRGDLTEAFF
>TRBV20-1|TRBD1|TRBJ1-2|-
TGCAGTGCTAGGGACAGGGCCGGCTACACCTTC
CSARDRAGYTF
>TRBV5-6|TRBD1|TRBJ1-1|once
TGTGCCAGCAGCTCCCGCCACCTACAGGGGGCGGGCACTGAAGCTTTCTTT
CASSSRHLQGAGTEAFF
>TRBV5-1|TRBD1|TRBJ2-7|-
TGCGCCAGCAGCTTGGGTGACAGGGGGCCGTACGAGCAGTACTTC
CASSLGDRGPYEQYF
>TRBV6-5|TRBD1|TRBJ1-2|-
TGTGCCAGCAGTTTCGACAGGGTAGTAAACTATGGCTACACCTTC
CASSFDRVVNYGYTF
>TRBV30|-|TRBJ1-5|-
TGTGCCTGGAGTCCCAACGGCGGGGTTCAGCCCCAGCATTTT
CAWSPNGGVQPQHF
>TRBV7-2|TRBD1|TRBJ2-7|-
TGTGCCAGCAGCTTACCCGGGACAGGGGGGTACGAGCAGTACTTC
CASSLPGTGGYEQYF
>TRBV18|TRBD1|TRBJ2-2|once
TGTGCCAGCTCTACCGGGACAGGGGACACCGGGGAGCTGTTTTTT
CASSTGTGDTGELFF
>TRBV29-1|TRBD1|TRBJ1-4|-
TGCAGCGTTGCAGCGCAGGGGGGCGAAAAACTGTTTTTT
CSVAAQGGEKLFF
>TRBV7-9|-|TRBJ1-4|-
TGTGCCAGCGGTTATACAGGACAGATTGAAAAACTGTTTTTT
CASGYTGQIEKLFF
>TRBV11-2|TRBD2|TRBJ2-1|-
TGTGCCAGCAGTTTTAGATACGCTAGCGGGAGAGGTAATAATGAGCAGTTCTTC
CASSFRYASGRGNNEQFF
>TRBV10-3|-|TRBJ1-4|few
TGTGCCATCAGTGAGGGGGCGTTCGAAAAACTGTTTTTT
CAISEGAFEKLFF
>TRBV15|TRBD1|TRBJ2-7|-
TGTGCCACCAGCAGAGGAACGACAGGGTACGAGCAGTACTTC
CATSRGTTGYEQYF
>TRBV5-6|-|TRBJ1-2|-
TGTGCCAGCAGCTTGGCAGGGCCCGTCAACTATGGCTACACCTTC
CASSLAGPVNYGYTF
>TRBV7-2|TRBD2|TRBJ2-1|few
TGTGCCAGCAGCTTAGAAGGCGGGAGAAGGAGAAATGAGCAGTTCTTC
CASSLEGGRRRNEQFF
>TRBV4-1|TRBD1|TRBJ1-1|-
TGCGCCAGCAGCCATAAGGGGGCAATGAACACTGAAGCTTTCTTT
CASSHKGAMNTEAFF
>TRBV5-1|-|TRBJ1-1|-
TGCGCCAGCAGCTTGGTGAGGGCTGGAGGCACTGAAGCTTTCTTT
CASSLVRAGGTEAFF
>TRBV19|TRBD2|TRBJ2-7|-
TGTGCCAGTAGTGTGGGACTAGCGGGGACATACGAGCAGTACTTC
CASSVGLAGTYEQYF
>TRBV3-1/TRBV3-2|-|TRBJ1-1|-
TGTGCCAGCAGCCAGGGGGCTGTTACTGAAGCTTTCTTT
CASSQGAVTEAFF
>TRBV25-1|-|TRBJ1-4|-
TGTGCCAGCAGTGAATTCAAGACAGGACCAACTAATGAAAAACTGTTTTTT
CASSEFKTGPTNEKLFF
>TRBV28|-|TRBJ1-1|-
TGTGCCAGCAGGGGAGGGGTCGCGTACACTGAAGCTTTCTTT
CASRGGVAYTEAFF
>TRBV12-3/TRBV12-4|-|TRBJ2-1|-
TGTGCCAGCAGTTTAGGCAGGGTAAATGAGCAGTTCTTC
CASSLGRVNEQFF
>TRBV10-3|TRBD1|TRBJ1-2|-
TGTGCCATCAGTAGGGACAGTGGAACCGGTAACTATGGCTACACCTTC
CAISRDSGTGNYGYTF
>TRBV6-5|-|TRBJ1-1|-
TGTGCCAGCAGTTACTCAGGGGGAAGGGGCACTGAAGCTTTCTTT
CASSYSGGRGTEAFF
>TRBV5-6|TRBD1|TRBJ2-1|-
TGTGCCAGCAGCTTGGTACCAGGGGGCTTTGATGAGCAGTTCTTC
CASSLVPGGFDEQFF
>TRBV18|TRBD2|TRBJ2-3|-
TGTGCCAGCTCAACCCGGACTAGCGGGAGGGTCACAGATACGCAGTATTTT
CASSTRTSGRVTDTQYF
>TRBV9|TRBD2|TRBJ2-3|-
TGTGCCAGCAGCGTAGGGACTAGCGGGATTTACAATCCAGATACGCAGTATTTT
CASSVGTSGIYNPDTQYF
>TRBV15|-|TRBJ1-5|-
TGTGCCACCAGCAGAGATCCAGGGAGCAATCAGCCCCAGCATTTT
CATSRDPGSNQPQHF
>TRBV6-2/TRBV6-3|-|TRBJ1-6|-
TGTGCCAGCAGTCCGGGGGGGGTGTGGTCACCCCTCCACTTT
CASSPGGVWSPLHF
>TRBV18|TRBD2|TRBJ2-1|-
TGTGCCAGCACGTTAGCGGGGGGGCCCAATGAGCAGTTCTTC
CASTLAGGPNEQFF
>TRBV29-1|-|TRBJ1-6|once
TGCAGCGTTGGGCTCTCCTATAATTCACCCCTCCACTTT
CSVGLSYNSPLHF
>TRBV7-8|-|TRBJ1-5|-
TGTGCCAGCAGCTTAATAGACAATCAGCCCCAGCATTTT
CASSLIDNQPQHF
>TRBV7-9|TRBD1|TRBJ1-5|-
TGTGCCAGCAGCCCCAGCGCCGGGACAGGGGGCGCGACCCAGCATTTT
CASSPSAGTGGATQHF
>TRBV19|-|TRBJ1-1|few
TGTGCCAGTAGTATATTTGGCAGGGTACCAGCTTTCTTT
CASSIFGRVPAFF
>TRBV10-1|-|TRBJ2-2|-
TGCGCCACCGGAGTAGCCGGGGAGCTGTTTTTT
CATGVAGELFF